This T cell receptor (beta chain) was sequenced in a study of beta chain features in type 1 diabetes. Every bit of the isolated RNA underwent reverse transcription, so sequencing read expressed TCRB transcripts. Libraries were prepared by immunoSEQ multiplex PCR; TCRdb keeps only in-frame clonotypes and omits some of them. The table shows under 90,000 clones, with about 32% occurring only once. This clone came up a few times. V was clipped by 3 bases and J by 6 bases; unmatched bases: 11. From germline, CDR1 is LGHNA and CDR2 YNFKEQ. The CDR3 is made up of 16 amino acids. The source material was stem cell memory CD4+ T cells from blood. The source is a woman aged 18-29 years in good health. This chain connects TRBV4-2 to TRBJ2-5; 9 bases agree with TRBD1. The CDR3 DNA is TGTGCCAGCAGCCACGGGGGACAGGGAGGGCGAAAGACCCAGTACTTC. Protein: CASSHGGQGGRKTQYF.